Listed below are T cell receptor beta chains from one sample, sequenced in a study of cytomegalovirus exposure and HLA in healthy donors. Only in-frame clones appear in the TCRdb table, and some are missing; sequencing was by immunoSEQ multiplex PCR. The table shows approximately 71,000 clones, with about two thirds occurring only once. Sequenced sample: PBMCs. All receptors derive from a middle-aged woman in good health and CMV-seropositive. Each CDR3 is given with its conserved first and last residue. The D gene is left open where the match is weak. Size is stated for part of the rows, as once, few or many counts, or as a class when the clone is expanded.

few	.	TRBJ2-7	TRBV5-1	TGCGCCAGCAGCTTGAGCGGATACGAGCAGTACTTC	CASSLSGYEQYF
.	TRBD1	TRBJ1-3	TRBV7-2	TGTGCCAGCAGGCCAGGGACAGCTGGAAACACCATATATTTT	CASRPGTAGNTIYF
few	.	TRBJ1-1	TRBV5-1	TGCGCCAGCAGCTTGGTAGGGGGGGGCAGCACGAACACTGAAGCTTTCTTT	CASSLVGGGSTNTEAFF
.	.	TRBJ1-2	TRBV2	TGTGCCACCTATTCCGTTCCCTATGGCTACACCTTC	CATYSVPYGYTF
few	.	TRBJ2-1	TRBV5-1	TGCGCCAGCAGCTACGGAGGCGATGAGCAGTTCTTC	CASSYGGDEQFF
.	TRBD1	TRBJ2-3	TRBV2	TGTGCCAGCAGTACGACCACAGGGGAAGCCACAGATACGCAGTATTTT	CASSTTTGEATDTQYF
.	.	TRBJ1-2	TRBV5-6	TGTGCCAGCAGCCCGGAGGGCGCGAAGTGGAGCTACACCTTC	CASSPEGAKWSYTF
few	TRBD1	TRBJ2-5	TRBV11-2	TGTGCCAGCAGCTTCACGACAGGGCGAGAGACCCAGTACTTC	CASSFTTGRETQYF
once	.	TRBJ2-2	TRBV18	TGTGCCAGCTCACCCATGAGGGTACAGAACACCGGGGAGCTGTTTTTT	CASSPMRVQNTGELFF
.	TRBD1	TRBJ1-5	TRBV7-2	TGTGCCAGCAGCCGGGACAGGGGAGGGCAGCCCCAGCATTTT	CASSRDRGGQPQHF
.	.	TRBJ2-5	TRBV7-2	TGTGCCAGCAGCTTACTAGACCAAGAGACCCAGTACTTC	CASSLLDQETQYF
.	.	TRBJ1-2	TRBV7-6	TGTGCCAGCAGCTTAGGAGATACGGGCTATGGCTACACCTTC	CASSLGDTGYGYTF
.	TRBD2	TRBJ2-1	TRBV4-1	TGCGCCAGCAGCCCTTCGAGGACGGGACTAGCCTACAATGAGCAGTTCTTC	CASSPSRTGLAYNEQFF
few	.	TRBJ1-1	TRBV2	TGTGCCAGCAGTGATGACAGGAACACTGAAGCTTTCTTT	CASSDDRNTEAFF
.	TRBD1	TRBJ2-7	TRBV6-5	TGTGCCAGCAGTTCCGGACAGGGAATGTCGTACGAGCAGTACTTC	CASSSGQGMSYEQYF
.	TRBD2	TRBJ2-1	TRBV10-3	TGTGCCATCAGGAATAGCGGGCGCCGCTACAATGAGCAGTTCTTC	CAIRNSGRRYNEQFF
.	.	TRBJ1-1	TRBV29-1	TGCAGCGTTGGCCCGGGGGAAGCTTTCTTT	CSVGPGEAFF
.	.	TRBJ2-7	TRBV5-1	TGCGCCAGCAGCGGTCAGGGCCTCTACGAGCAGTACTTC	CASSGQGLYEQYF
.	TRBD1	TRBJ1-1	TRBV5-1	TGCGCCAGCAGCCAGAGTACAGGGGTGACTGAAGCTTTCTTT	CASSQSTGVTEAFF
.	TRBD1	TRBJ2-5	TRBV5-1	TGCGCCAGCAGCTGGGGGACAGGGGGACCAGAGACCCAGTACTTC	CASSWGTGGPETQYF
.	.	TRBJ2-2	TRBV19	TGTGCCAGTAGTAGTCTAAGCGGGGAGCTGTTTTTT	CASSSLSGELFF
.	TRBD2	TRBJ2-3	TRBV6-6	TGTGCCAGCAGCCCGGGACTAGCGGGCACAGATACGCAGTATTTT	CASSPGLAGTDTQYF
once	.	TRBJ1-4	TRBV19	TGTGCCAGTAGTATATTAGGGGGGGAGGCTGAAAAACTGTTTTTT	CASSILGGEAEKLFF
.	.	TRBJ2-3	TRBV25-1	TGTGCCAGCACAGGGGTCGGGGCAGATACGCAGTATTTT	CASTGVGADTQYF
few	.	TRBJ1-2	TRBV6-6	TGTGCCAGCAGTGCGGGGGCTAACTATGGCTACACCTTC	CASSAGANYGYTF
.	.	TRBJ2-2	TRBV7-8	TGTGCCAGCAGCTTAGTGTCCAGGGTTGGCACCGGGGAGCTGTTTTTT	CASSLVSRVGTGELFF
.	.	TRBJ2-3	TRBV2	TGTGCCAGCGGACTCAGAAACACAGATACGCAGTATTTT	CASGLRNTDTQYF
few	.	TRBJ1-2	TRBV7-2	TGTGCCAGCAGCTTAGCGGCCCCCACGGGGGACTATGGCTACACCTTC	CASSLAAPTGDYGYTF
.	.	TRBJ2-1	TRBV20-1	TGCAGTGCTAGCTTTTCTTATGAGCAGTTCTTC	CSASFSYEQFF